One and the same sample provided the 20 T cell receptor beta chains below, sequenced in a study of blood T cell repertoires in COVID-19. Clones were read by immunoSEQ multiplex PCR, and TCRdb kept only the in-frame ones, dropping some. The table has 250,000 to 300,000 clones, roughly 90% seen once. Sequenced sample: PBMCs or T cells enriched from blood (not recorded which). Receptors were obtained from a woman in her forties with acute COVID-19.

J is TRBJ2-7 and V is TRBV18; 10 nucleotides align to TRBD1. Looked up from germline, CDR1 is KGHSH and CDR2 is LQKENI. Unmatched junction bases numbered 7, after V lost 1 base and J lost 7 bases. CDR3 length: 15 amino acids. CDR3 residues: CASSPQKGTGEEQYF. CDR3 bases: TGTGCCAGCTCACCACAAAAAGGGACAGGGGAAGAGCAGTACTTC.

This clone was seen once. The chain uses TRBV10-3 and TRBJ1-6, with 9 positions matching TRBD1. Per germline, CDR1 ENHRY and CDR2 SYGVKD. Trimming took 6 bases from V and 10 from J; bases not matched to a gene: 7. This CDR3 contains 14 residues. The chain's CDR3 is CAIREGQGGSPLHF. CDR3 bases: TGTGCCATCAGAGAGGGACAGGGTGGATCACCCCTCCACTTT.

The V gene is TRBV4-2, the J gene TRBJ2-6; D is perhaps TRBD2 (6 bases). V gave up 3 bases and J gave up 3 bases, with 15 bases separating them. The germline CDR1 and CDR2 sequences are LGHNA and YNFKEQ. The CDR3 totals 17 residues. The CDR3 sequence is CASSHPMGGVGANVLTF. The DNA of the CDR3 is TGTGCCAGCAGCCACCCGATGGGCGGGGTTGGGGCCAACGTCCTGACTTTC.

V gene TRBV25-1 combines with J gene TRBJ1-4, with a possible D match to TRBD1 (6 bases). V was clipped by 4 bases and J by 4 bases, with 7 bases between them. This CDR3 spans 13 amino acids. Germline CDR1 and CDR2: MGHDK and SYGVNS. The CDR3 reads CASSVGGNEKLFF. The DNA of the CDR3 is TGTGCCAGCAGTGTAGGGGGTAATGAAAAACTGTTTTTT.

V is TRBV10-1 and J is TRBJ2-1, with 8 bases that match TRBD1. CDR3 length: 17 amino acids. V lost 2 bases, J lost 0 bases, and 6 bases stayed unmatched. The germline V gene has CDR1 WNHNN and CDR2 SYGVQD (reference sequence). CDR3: CASSEETGVSSYNEQFF. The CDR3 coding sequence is TGCGCCAGCAGTGAGGAGACAGGGGTCAGCTCCTACAATGAGCAGTTCTTC.

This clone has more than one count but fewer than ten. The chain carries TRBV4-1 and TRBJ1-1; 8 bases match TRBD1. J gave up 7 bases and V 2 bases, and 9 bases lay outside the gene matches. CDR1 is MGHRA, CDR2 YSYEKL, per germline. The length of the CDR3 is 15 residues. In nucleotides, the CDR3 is TGCGCCAGCAGCCAACTACCGGGACAGGTGCGTGAAGCTTTCTTT. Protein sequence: CASSQLPGQVREAFF.

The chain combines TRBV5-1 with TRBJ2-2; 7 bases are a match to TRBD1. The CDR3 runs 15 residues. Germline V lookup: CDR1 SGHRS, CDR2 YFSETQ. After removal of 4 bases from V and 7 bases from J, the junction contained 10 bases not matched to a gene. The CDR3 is CASSLQGDRSGELFF. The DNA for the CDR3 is TGCGCCAGCAGCCTGCAGGGGGATCGAAGCGGGGAGCTGTTTTTT.

CDR3 region: CSASPANSPTNEKLFF. The CDR3, as DNA: TGCAGTGCTAGTCCAGCTAACAGTCCAACTAATGAAAAACTGTTTTTT. The rearrangement uses TRBV20-1 and TRBJ1-4; D unresolved. This CDR3 has 16 amino acids. Germline assignment: CDR1 DFQATT and CDR2 SNEGSKA (reference sequence). The V and J ends lost 3 bases and 0 bases respectively, with 14 bases between them.

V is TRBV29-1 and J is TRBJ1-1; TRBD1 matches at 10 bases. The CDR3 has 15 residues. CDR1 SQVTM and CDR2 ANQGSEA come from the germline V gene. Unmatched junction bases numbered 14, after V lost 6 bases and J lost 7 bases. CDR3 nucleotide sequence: TGCAGCGTCCTTCCCCTGGACAGGGGGACCCTTGAAGCTTTCTTT. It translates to CSVLPLDRGTLEAFF.

CDR3 region: CATRATGTGGTEAFF. CDR3 sequence (DNA): TGTGCCACCAGGGCAACCGGGACAGGGGGCACTGAAGCTTTCTTT. The chain joins TRBV24-1 to TRBJ1-1, with 11 positions matching TRBD1. V shed 7 bases and J 4 bases; nucleotides not matched to a gene: 7. Germline values: CDR1 KGHDR, CDR2 SFDVKD. This CDR3 is 15 amino acids long.

The CDR3 sequence: CASSKLTGSGETQYF. The CDR3 DNA reads TGTGCCAGCAGCAAACTAACGGGGTCGGGAGAGACCCAGTACTTC. The rearrangement uses TRBV21-1 and TRBJ2-5; whether TRBD2, the table's D call, matches the DNA was not checked. TRBV21-1 is termed a pseudogene. This CDR3 comprises 15 residues.

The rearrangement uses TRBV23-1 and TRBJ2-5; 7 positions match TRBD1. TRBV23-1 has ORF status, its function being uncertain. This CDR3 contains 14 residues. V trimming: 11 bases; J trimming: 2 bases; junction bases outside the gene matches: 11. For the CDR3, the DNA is TGCGCCGCTACTCCGTCGACAGGGCAAGAGACCCAGTACTTC. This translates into CAATPSTGQETQYF.

The CDR3 DNA follows: TGTGCCAGCAGCCCCGGGACACCTGGTTACACTGAAGCTTTCTTT. It encodes CASSPGTPGYTEAFF. The rearrangement joins TRBV28 to TRBJ1-1, with TRBD1 as a possible D gene (6 bases). Trimming pared 6 bases from V and 3 bases from J, leaving 17 bases between. This CDR3 region has 15 residues. CDR1 is MDHEN, CDR2 SYDVKM, per germline.

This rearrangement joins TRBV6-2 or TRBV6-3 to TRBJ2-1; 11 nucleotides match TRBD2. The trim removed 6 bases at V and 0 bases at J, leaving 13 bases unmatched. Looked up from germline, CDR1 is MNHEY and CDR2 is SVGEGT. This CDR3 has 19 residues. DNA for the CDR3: TGTGCCAGCAGCTTGTCTAGCGGGAGGCAATCTAGCTCCTACAATGAGCAGTTCTTC. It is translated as CASSLSSGRQSSSYNEQFF.

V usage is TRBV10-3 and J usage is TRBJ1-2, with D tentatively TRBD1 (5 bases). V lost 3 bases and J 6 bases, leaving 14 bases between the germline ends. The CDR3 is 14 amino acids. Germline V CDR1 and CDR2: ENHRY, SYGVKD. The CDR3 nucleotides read TGTGCCATCAGTGAAGTGGAGGGGCGAGATGGCTACACCTTC. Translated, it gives CAISEVEGRDGYTF.

CDR3 sequence reads: CASSPVRENTEAFF. The CDR3 DNA reads TGTGCCAGCAGTCCCGTCCGGGAGAACACTGAAGCTTTCTTT. The chain combines TRBV28 with TRBJ1-1; D is ambiguous. Trimming took off 5 bases at V and 1 base at J, with 11 bases between the two ends. CDR3 length equals 14 residues. Germline CDR1 is MDHEN and CDR2 is SYDVKM.

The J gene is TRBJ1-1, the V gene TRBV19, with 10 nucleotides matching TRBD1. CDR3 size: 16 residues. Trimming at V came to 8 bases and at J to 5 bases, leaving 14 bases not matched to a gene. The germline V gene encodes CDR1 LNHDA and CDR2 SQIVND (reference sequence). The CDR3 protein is CASAGLRDRGRTEAFF. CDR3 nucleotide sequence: TGTGCCAGTGCTGGCCTTCGGGACAGGGGTAGGACTGAAGCTTTCTTT.

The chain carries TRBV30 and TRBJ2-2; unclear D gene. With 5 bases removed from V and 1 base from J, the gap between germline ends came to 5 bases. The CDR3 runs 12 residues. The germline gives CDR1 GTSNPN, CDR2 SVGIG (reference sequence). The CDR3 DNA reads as TGTGCCTGGCCGGGGAACACCGGGGAGCTGTTTTTT. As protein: CAWPGNTGELFF.

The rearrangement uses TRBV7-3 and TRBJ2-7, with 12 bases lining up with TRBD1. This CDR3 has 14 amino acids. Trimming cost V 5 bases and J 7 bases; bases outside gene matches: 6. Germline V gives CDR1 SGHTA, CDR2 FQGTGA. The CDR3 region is CASSPGTGGGEQYF. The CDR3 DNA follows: TGTGCCAGCAGCCCCGGGACAGGGGGCGGTGAGCAGTACTTC. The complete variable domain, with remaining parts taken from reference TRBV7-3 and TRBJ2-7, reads GAGVSQTPSNKVTEKGKYVELRCDPISGHTALYWYRQSLGQGPEFLIYFQGTGAADDSGLPNDRFFAVRPEGSVSTLKIQRTERGDSAVYLCASSPGTGGGEQYFGPGTRLTVT.

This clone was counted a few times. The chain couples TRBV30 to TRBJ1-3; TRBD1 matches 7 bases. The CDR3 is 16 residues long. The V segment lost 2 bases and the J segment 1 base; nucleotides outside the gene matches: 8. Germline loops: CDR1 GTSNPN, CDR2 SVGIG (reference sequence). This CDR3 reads CAWSRDSWSSGNTIYF. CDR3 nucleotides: TGTGCCTGGAGTCGGGACAGCTGGTCTTCTGGAAACACCATATATTTT.